This TCR beta chain stems from a study of blood T cell repertoires in COVID-19. This clone was observed once. The CDR3 totals 15 residues. Trimming left V 4 bases short and J 3 bases short, with 14 bases between. From germline, CDR1 is SGDLS and CDR2 YYNGEE. Libraries were prepared by immunoSEQ multiplex PCR; TCRdb keeps only in-frame clonotypes and omits some of them. The data show tens of thousands of clones, around 90% seen once. This sequence was found in a man aged 50 to 60 with active COVID-19. Sequencing used peripheral blood. This chain links TRBV9 with TRBJ1-5, with D perhaps matching TRBD1 (6 bases). This CDR3 is CASSSRGQPNQPQHF. The CDR3 DNA is TGTGCCAGCAGCTCCCGGGGACAACCCAATCAGCCCCAGCATTTT.